Below are 13 T cell receptor beta chains sequenced from a single sample in a study of Tregs in tolerant kidney transplant recipients. Assay: immunoSEQ multiplex PCR; the TCRdb copy retains only in-frame clones and omits some. The sample data list approximately 30,000 clones. Sample: CD8+ T cells from blood, taken before the transplant. Receptors were obtained from a human donor who received a combined kidney and bone marrow transplant.

In the case of this clone: The read falls 3 residues short of the CDR3 end, and the missing part is taken from the germline J gene. This chain joins TRBV7-6 and TRBJ2-2, with D possibly matching TRBD2 (6 bases). Germline loops: CDR1 SGHVS, CDR2 FNYEAQ. Trimming left V 5 bases short and J 5 bases short, with 15 bases between. This CDR3 is built from 15 residues. CDR3 amino acids: CASSLTTGGTGELFF. The sequenced CDR3 bases are TGTGCCAGCAGCCTTACGACTGGGGGGACCGGGGAG.

The CDR3 is CSARDRVFYEQYF. CDR3 DNA, as far as it was read: TGCAGTGCTAGGGACAGGGTTTTCTACGAG. The rearrangement uses TRBV20-1 and TRBJ2-7; TRBD1 agrees at 8 bases. The read gets to within 3 residues of the CDR3 end, and the germline J gene fills in the rest. The junction had 4 bases not matched to a gene; V was cut back by 3 bases and J by 3 bases. The CDR3 totals 13 residues. Germline CDR1 is DFQATT and CDR2 is SNEGSKA (reference sequence).

As concerns this clone: The CDR3 end falls 3 residues outside the read, so it is completed with the germline J gene. This chain links TRBV7-3 with TRBJ2-3, with 11 bases identical to TRBD2. After removal of 5 bases from V and 5 bases from J, the junction contained 3 bases not matched to a gene. CDR3 length equals 14 residues. The germline V gene has CDR1 SGHTA and CDR2 FQGTGA. Partial CDR3 DNA: TGTGCCAGCAGCCCCGGGACTAGCGGAGATACG. Its protein product is CASSPGTSGDT. The full CDR3 sequence reads CASSPGTSGDTQYF.

For this clone: The read terminates 3 residues ahead of where the CDR3 ends, so the germline J gene completes it. V gene TRBV7-9 combines with J gene TRBJ2-1; D tentatively reads TRBD1 or TRBD2 (5 bases each). This CDR3 has 14 residues. Trimming removed 7 bases from V and 2 bases from J, with 12 bases in between. Germline V gives CDR1 SEHNR, CDR2 FQNEAQ (reference sequence). The covered CDR3 bases are TGTGCCAGCAAACGTGAGGGGACCTACAATGAG. This gives the protein CASKREGTYNE. The CDR3 reads in full as CASKREGTYNEQFF.

Worth noting for this clone: The read ends 3 residues shy of where the CDR3 ends; the end is completed using the germline J gene. The V call is TRBV13, the J call TRBJ2-7; 8 bases match TRBD1. The junction had 5 bases not matched to a gene; V was cut back by 4 bases and J by 0 bases. The CDR3 loop spans 15 amino acids. Germline CDR1 and CDR2: PRHDT and FYEKMQ (reference sequence). The covered CDR3 bases are TGTGCCAGCAGCTCGACAGGGGAAAACTCCTACGAG. This sequence encodes CASSSTGENSYE. The CDR3 as a whole reads CASSSTGENSYEQYF.

About this clone itself: The CDR3 goes on 3 residues after the read ends, and that part is filled in from the germline J gene. The V call is TRBV4-2, the J call TRBJ2-7, with 10 bases fitting TRBD2. In germline, CDR1 is LGHNA, CDR2 YNFKEQ. J gave up 3 bases and V 2 bases, and 7 bases lay outside the gene matches. The CDR3 has 16 residues. CDR3 region: CASSQSSGSAYYEQYF. The part of the CDR3 DNA that was read is TGTGCCAGCAGCCAATCTAGCGGGAGTGCTTACTACGAG.

Concerning this clone: Sequencing ends 3 residues short of the CDR3 end; the germline J gene provides the rest. V gene TRBV19 combines with J gene TRBJ1-2; the match to TRBD1 covers 8 bases. V was pared by 9 bases and J by 5 bases, with 11 bases of the junction left unmatched. The CDR3 length is 14 residues. Germline CDR1 is LNHDA and CDR2 is SQIVND (reference sequence). The covered CDR3 bases are TGTGCCAGCCGGACAGGGACTTCCGTTTATGGC. It encodes CASRTGTSVYG. The full CDR3 protein reads CASRTGTSVYGYTF.

As regards this clone: The CDR3 end lies 3 residues beyond the end of the read and is filled in from the germline J gene. The chain combines TRBV11-2 with TRBJ1-2; possible D gene TRBD1, 5 bases. Germline loops: CDR1 SGHAT, CDR2 FQNNGV. This CDR3 has 15 amino acids. CDR3 sequence reads: CASSLDPGRVRGYTF. CDR3 bases read: TGTGCCAGCAGCTTAGATCCAGGCAGGGTGAGAGGC.

Remarks on this clone: The observed sequence ends 3 residues before the CDR3 terminus, with the missing tail filled in from the germline J gene. The J gene is TRBJ1-5, the V gene TRBV19; D gene unclear. The germline V gene encodes CDR1 LNHDA and CDR2 SQIVND (reference sequence). The CDR3 is made up of 15 amino acids. Between the trimmed V and J ends, which lost 2 bases and 2 bases, there was a span of 10 bases. The CDR3 bases that were read are TGTGCCAGTAGTATATTACATTTGGGCAATCAGCCC. Translation: CASSILHLGNQP. In full, the CDR3 is CASSILHLGNQPQHF. Combining the CDR3 with reference TRBV19 and TRBJ1-5 gives the whole variable domain DGGITQSPKYLFRKEGQNVTLSCEQNLNHDAMYWYRQDPGQGLRLIYYSQIVNDFQKGDIAEGYSVSREKKESFPLTVTSAQKNPTAFYLCASSILHLGNQPQHFGDGTRLSIL.

About this clone: The sequenced fragment ends 3 residues before the CDR3 boundary, so the rest is inferred from the germline J gene. The gene calls are TRBV6-2 or TRBV6-3 and TRBJ2-7; 16 nucleotides agree with TRBD2. Germline assignment: CDR1 MNHEY and CDR2 SVGEGT. CDR3 length: 16 residues. Trimming removed 4 bases from V and 6 bases from J; junction bases left unmatched: 6. The CDR3 loop is CASSFGTSGRAAEQYF. CDR3 DNA (partial): TGTGCCAGCAGTTTCGGGACTAGCGGGAGGGCCGCCGAG.

Comment on this clone: The CDR3 is cut off 3 residues early in the read; its end comes from the germline J gene. The chain combines TRBV2 with TRBJ1-6, with 10 bases fitting TRBD1. Germline V gene data show CDR1 as SNHLY and CDR2 as FYNNEI. The V segment lost 7 bases and the J segment 11 bases; nucleotides outside the gene matches: 11. CDR3 length equals 15 residues. The DNA read from the CDR3 is TGTGCCAGCACTCTGACAGGGGGCGGGTACACACCC. Translation gives CASTLTGGGYTP. The complete CDR3 protein is CASTLTGGGYTPLHF.

On this clone: The read ends 3 residues before the CDR3 terminus; that terminus is restored from the germline J gene. The V call is TRBV7-9, the J call TRBJ1-1, with TRBD1 as a possible D gene (5 bases). The V gene lost 5 bases and the J gene lost 1 base, with 8 bases spanning the gap. The CDR3 has 13 residues. Germline lookup yields CDR1 SEHNR and CDR2 FQNEAQ (reference sequence). The CDR3 loop reads CASSRQTNTEAFF. CDR3 DNA, as far as it was read: TGTGCCAGCAGCCGACAGACGAACACTGAA. Based on the CDR3 plus reference TRBV7-9 and TRBJ1-1, the full variable domain is DTGVSQNPRHKITKRGQNVTFRCDPISEHNRLYWYRQTLGQGPEFLTYFQNEAQLEKSRLLSDRFSAERPKGSFSTLEIQRTEQGDSAMYLCASSRQTNTEAFFGQGTRLTVV.

Of note for this clone: From the germline J gene comes the end of the CDR3, since the read stops 3 residues before it. The chain links TRBV7-6 to TRBJ2-5, with 9 bases lining up with TRBD1. The length of the CDR3 is 14 residues. After removal of 5 bases from V and 5 bases from J, the junction contained 6 bases not matched to a gene. Germline V gene lookup returns CDR1 SGHVS and CDR2 FNYEAQ. CDR3 sequence: CASSPGTGWETQYF. Incomplete CDR3 DNA: TGTGCCAGCAGCCCAGGGACAGGGTGGGAGACC.